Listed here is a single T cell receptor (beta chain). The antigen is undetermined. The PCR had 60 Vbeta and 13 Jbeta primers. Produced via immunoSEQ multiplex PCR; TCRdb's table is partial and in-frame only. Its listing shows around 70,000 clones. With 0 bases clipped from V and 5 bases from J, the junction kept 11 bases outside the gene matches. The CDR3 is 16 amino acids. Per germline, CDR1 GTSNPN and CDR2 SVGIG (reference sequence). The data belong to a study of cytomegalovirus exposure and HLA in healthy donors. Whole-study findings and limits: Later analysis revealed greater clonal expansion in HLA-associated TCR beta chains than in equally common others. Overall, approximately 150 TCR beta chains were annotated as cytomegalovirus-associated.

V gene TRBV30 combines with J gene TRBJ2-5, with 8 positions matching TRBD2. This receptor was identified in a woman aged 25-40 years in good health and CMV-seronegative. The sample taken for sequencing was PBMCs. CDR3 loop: CAWSVLPAGASETQYF. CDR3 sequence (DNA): TGTGCCTGGAGTGTACTCCCAGCGGGAGCTTCCGAGACCCAGTACTTC.